The TCR beta chain described here comes from a study of blood T cell repertoires in COVID-19. Study-wide background: Sites across the United States, Italy and Spain contributed samples from acute and convalescent COVID-19. T cells, B-cell-depleted T cells, or PBMCs provided the cDNA or gDNA that served as material.

The CDR3 is 13 residues long. From germline, CDR1 is SQVTM and CDR2 ANQGSEA. Trimming at V came to 4 bases and at J to 3 bases, leaving 6 bases not matched to a gene. Methods used by the authors: Reference gene primer amplification gave estimated nucleated cell counts. TCRdb's copy holds only in-frame clones and misses some; the assay was immunoSEQ multiplex PCR. That table furnishes V, J and clone size, whereas the DNA furnished D and trimming. This table holds roughly 140,000 clones, 85% found once. The sequenced material came from peripheral blood. The V gene is TRBV29-1, the J gene TRBJ2-7, with 7 bases that match TRBD1. The receptor was derived from a man aged 50 to 59 with acute or convalescent COVID-19. The CDR3 DNA reads TGCAGCGTTGCTCAGCACAGGGGCTACGAGCAGTACTTC. This gives the protein CSVAQHRGYEQYF.